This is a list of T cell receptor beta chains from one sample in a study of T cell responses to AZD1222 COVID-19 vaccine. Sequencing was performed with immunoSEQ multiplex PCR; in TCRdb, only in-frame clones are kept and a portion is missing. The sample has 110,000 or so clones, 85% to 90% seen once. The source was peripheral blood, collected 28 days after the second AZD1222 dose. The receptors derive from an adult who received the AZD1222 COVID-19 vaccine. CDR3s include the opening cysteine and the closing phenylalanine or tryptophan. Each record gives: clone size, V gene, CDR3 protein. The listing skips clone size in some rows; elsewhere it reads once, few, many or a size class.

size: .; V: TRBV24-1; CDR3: CATSDLQGREQFF
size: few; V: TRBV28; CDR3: CASREGITPEAFF
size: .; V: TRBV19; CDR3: CASMEGQGAMGEQYF
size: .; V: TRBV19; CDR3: CASRLDLSYGYTF
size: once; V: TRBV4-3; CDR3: CASSQDIQLNTEAFF
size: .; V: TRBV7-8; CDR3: CASSLEGWGDNQPQHF
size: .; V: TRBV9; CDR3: CASSSTGNTEAFF
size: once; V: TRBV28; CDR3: CASSSGVARTDTQYF
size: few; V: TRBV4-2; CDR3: CASSEPRSNQPQHF
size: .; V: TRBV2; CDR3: CARGDPGLAKETQYF
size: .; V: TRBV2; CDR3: CASSAGEYTEAFF
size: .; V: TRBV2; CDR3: CASSQDRGRNTGELFF
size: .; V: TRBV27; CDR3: CASSQRQGAGTEAFF
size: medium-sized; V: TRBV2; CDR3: CASSEAGSQETQYF
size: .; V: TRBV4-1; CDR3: CASSQDRRSPLHF
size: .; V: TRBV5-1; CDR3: CASSLANYNTGELFF
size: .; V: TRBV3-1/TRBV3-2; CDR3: CASSRGSSTDTQYF
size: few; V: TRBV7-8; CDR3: CASSLGGGDEQYF
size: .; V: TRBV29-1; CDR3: CSVEDQGPPYEQYF
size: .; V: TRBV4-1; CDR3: CASSQRFGGDFRDQPQHF
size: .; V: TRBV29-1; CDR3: CSVVIPGWRQETQYF
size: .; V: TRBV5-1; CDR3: CASSLGAGATNTEAFF
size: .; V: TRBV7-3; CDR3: CASSPGTGERDEQFF
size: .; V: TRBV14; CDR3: CASSQGQGFYNSPLHF
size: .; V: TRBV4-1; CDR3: CASSQDPLSSYNEQFF
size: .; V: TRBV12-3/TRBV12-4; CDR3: CASSLDGGFGYTF
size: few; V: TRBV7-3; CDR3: CASSLGSGQGSPLHF
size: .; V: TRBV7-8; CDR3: CASSSNAGKTEAFF
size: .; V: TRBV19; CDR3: CASSLDRANYGYTF
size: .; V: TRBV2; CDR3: CASSEGTAYEQYF
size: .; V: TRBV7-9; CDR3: CASSPGFRSSYNSPLHF
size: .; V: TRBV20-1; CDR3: CSARPEETQYF
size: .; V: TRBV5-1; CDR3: CASSPLQFHGYGYTF
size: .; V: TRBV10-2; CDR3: CASSEITSQETQYF
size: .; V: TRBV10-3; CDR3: CAISDGQGRGTEAFF
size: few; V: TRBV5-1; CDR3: CASSSAPGGLKNIQYF
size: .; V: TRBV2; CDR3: CASSEASPRNQPQHF
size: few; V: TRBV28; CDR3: CASRGDRDPAGANVLTF
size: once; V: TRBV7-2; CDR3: CASSYGLARVLNEQFF